This is a list of T cell receptor beta chains from one sample in a study of T-cell memory formation after mild COVID-19. TCRdb reanalysed the 5' RACE reads using MiXCR and keeps one entry per CDR3 protein. The sample has approximately 300,000 distinct CDR3 sequences, more than 15% seen once; the top ten hold around a fifth. The sample comprised PBMCs or a T cell subset sorted from them (not recorded which). These receptors were collected from a man aged 18 to 30 who had mild COVID-19 (a few samples of this study predate the infection). Cell type and time point are not known. Each CDR3 is given with its conserved first and last residue. A D gene is named only where the DNA matches it firmly. Expanded clones get a size class; other rows say once, few or many, or leave the size out.

V gene	D gene	clone size	J gene	CDR3 DNA	CDR3 protein
TRBV4-3	-	-	TRBJ2-2	TGCGCCAGCAGCCGAACACGGGACCAAAACACCGGGGAGCTGTTTTTT	CASSRTRDQNTGELFF
TRBV7-2	TRBD1	-	TRBJ1-5	TGTGCCAGCAGCTCCCGACAGGGGGCAGGGCAGCCCCAGCATTTT	CASSSRQGAGQPQHF
TRBV20-1	TRBD1	few	TRBJ1-2	TGCAGTGCTGCCCTCGGGACAGCTTTAGGCTACACCTTC	CSAALGTALGYTF
TRBV5-1	-	few	TRBJ2-6	TGCGCCAGCAGCGGGGGAGTATACTCTGGGGCCAACGTCCTGACTTTC	CASSGGVYSGANVLTF
TRBV28	-	-	TRBJ1-1	TGTGCCAGCACCCCCGGGGGGGGTAAAGGCACTGAAGCTTTCTTT	CASTPGGGKGTEAFF
TRBV5-5	TRBD2	few	TRBJ2-1	TGTGCCAGCAGCCGGACTAGCGGGGGCTACTACAATGAGCAGTTCTTC	CASSRTSGGYYNEQFF
TRBV11-2	TRBD1	-	TRBJ2-4	TGTGCCAGCAGCTTTGACAGGGTTTCGACCAAAAACATTCAGTACTTC	CASSFDRVSTKNIQYF
TRBV12-3/TRBV12-4	-	-	TRBJ1-2	TGTGCCAGCAGTGACGCCGGGACCTTTCGCGGCTACACCTTC	CASSDAGTFRGYTF
TRBV7-2	-	few	TRBJ2-7	TGTGCCAGCAGCCCGGTCTGGCGGGCGGATCAATACGAGCAGTACTTC	CASSPVWRADQYEQYF
TRBV9	TRBD1	few	TRBJ1-6	TGTGCCACCTGGGAGGGGGCGCGATATAATTCACCCCTCCACTTT	CATWEGARYNSPLHF
TRBV11-2	-	-	TRBJ1-1	TGTGCCAGCAGCCGAGGAGCAGTTAGCACTGAAGCTTTCTTT	CASSRGAVSTEAFF
TRBV29-1	TRBD1	many	TRBJ2-3	TGCAGCGGGCGGGACAGGGAACCAGATACGCAGTATTTT	CSGRDREPDTQYF
TRBV12-3/TRBV12-4	-	many	TRBJ1-1	TGTGCCAGCAGTTTTTCCACTGAAGCTTTCTTT	CASSFSTEAFF
TRBV27	TRBD1	-	TRBJ2-7	TGTGCCAGCAGACCCCGAGGGACAGGGACCTACGAGCAGTACTTC	CASRPRGTGTYEQYF
TRBV12-3/TRBV12-4	TRBD1	-	TRBJ2-1	TGTGCCAGCCGACTGACAGGGGTGCATGAGCAGTTCTTC	CASRLTGVHEQFF
TRBV7-2	-	many	TRBJ1-1	TGTGCCAGCAGCTTTACAGGTATGAACACTGAAGCTTTCTTT	CASSFTGMNTEAFF
TRBV5-1	-	few	TRBJ2-2	TGCGCCAGCAGCGTTGATGTGCAGTCCGGGGAGCTGTTTTTT	CASSVDVQSGELFF
TRBV7-2	-	-	TRBJ2-3	TGTGCCAGCAGCTTAGCTGGGCGGGGGCGCACAGATACGCAGTATTTT	CASSLAGRGRTDTQYF
TRBV27	-	many	TRBJ2-1	TGTGCCAGCAGTTTCGGACTGAATGAGCAGTTCTTC	CASSFGLNEQFF
TRBV9	-	-	TRBJ2-3	TGTGCCAGCAGCGTAGCTGGCCTATCAGATACGCAGTATTTT	CASSVAGLSDTQYF
TRBV4-3	-	-	TRBJ2-6	TGCGCCAGCAGCCAAGTATGGGACACCGGCCTCTCTGCCTCGTCTGGGGCCAACGTCCTGACTTTC	CASSQVWDTGLSASSGANVLTF
TRBV27	TRBD1	few	TRBJ2-3	TGTGCCAGCAGTTCGACAGGGGACGCCTCCACAGATACGCAGTATTTT	CASSSTGDASTDTQYF
TRBV15	TRBD1	-	TRBJ1-5	TGTGCCACCAGCAGCGCCCCATGGGACAGGGCAGGCCAGCCCCAGCATTTT	CATSSAPWDRAGQPQHF
TRBV4-3	TRBD1	few	TRBJ2-7	TGCGCCAGCAGCCAAGTCACAGGGGGGGAGCAGTACTTC	CASSQVTGGEQYF
TRBV20-1	TRBD1	-	TRBJ2-3	TGCAGTGCTGGTCGGGACAGGGGGGCAGGAGATACGCAGTATTTT	CSAGRDRGAGDTQYF
TRBV15	TRBD1	few	TRBJ2-5	TGTGCCACGTTATTACAGGGGAAAGAGACCCAGTACTTC	CATLLQGKETQYF
TRBV12-3/TRBV12-4	TRBD1	-	TRBJ1-2	TGTGCCAGCAGGGGGACAGGCCAGGGGGGCTACACCTTC	CASRGTGQGGYTF
TRBV7-9	-	few	TRBJ1-4	TGTGCCAGCAGCTTAGAGGCGGGAACTAATGAAAAACTGTTTTTT	CASSLEAGTNEKLFF
TRBV6-2/TRBV6-3	TRBD1	few	TRBJ2-2	TGTGCCAGCAGTTACGGACAGGCCACCGGGGAGCTGTTTTTT	CASSYGQATGELFF
TRBV4-2	-	few	TRBJ2-5	TGTGCCAGCAGCCGTTGGTGGGGCCAAGAGACCCAGTACTTC	CASSRWWGQETQYF
TRBV12-3/TRBV12-4	-	few	TRBJ1-4	TGTGCCAGCAGTTCCGGTAATGAAAAACTGTTTTTT	CASSSGNEKLFF
TRBV7-2	-	many	TRBJ2-3	TGTGCCAGCAGCTTTGAAACTAGCGATACGCAGTATTTT	CASSFETSDTQYF
TRBV15	-	-	TRBJ1-1	TGTGCCACCAGCAGTTCTCGGGCCACGAACACTGAAGCTTTCTTT	CATSSSRATNTEAFF
TRBV19	-	-	TRBJ1-1	TGTGCCAGTAGTATTCGCCAGAACACTGAAGCTTTCTTT	CASSIRQNTEAFF
TRBV7-9	-	few	TRBJ2-3	TGTGCCAGCAGCGACCACCGGACTAGCACAGATACGCAGTATTTT	CASSDHRTSTDTQYF
TRBV11-2	TRBD2	few	TRBJ2-3	TGTGCCAGCAGCTTAGTGCTTGGGCCTAGCGGGGAGGGAGATACGCAGTATTTT	CASSLVLGPSGEGDTQYF
TRBV5-4	TRBD1	-	TRBJ1-1	TGTGCCAGCAGCTTGATTGGGACAGCAGACACTGAAGCTTTCTTT	CASSLIGTADTEAFF
TRBV6-2/TRBV6-3	TRBD1	few	TRBJ1-5	TGTGCCAGCACCGATACAGGGGAAGGGGTCAATCAGCCCCAGCATTTT	CASTDTGEGVNQPQHF
TRBV28	TRBD1	-	TRBJ1-6	TGTGCCAGCAGGCTCCTCGGACAGGCCTCCTATAATTCACCCCTCCACTTT	CASRLLGQASYNSPLHF
TRBV29-1	TRBD2	-	TRBJ2-3	TGCAGCGCATTAGCGGGGTCATATACGCAGTATTTT	CSALAGSYTQYF
TRBV12-3/TRBV12-4	TRBD1	few	TRBJ1-2	TGTGCCAGCAGAAAGACAGGGGGCGTTGGCTACACCTTC	CASRKTGGVGYTF
TRBV4-3	TRBD1	-	TRBJ1-2	TGCGCCAGCAGCCCCTCCGGGACAGGTGCCTATGGCTACACCTTC	CASSPSGTGAYGYTF
TRBV25-1	-	few	TRBJ2-2	TGTGCCAGCAGTGACCCGGGATACAGGGTCGGGGAGCTGTTTTTT	CASSDPGYRVGELFF
TRBV19	-	-	TRBJ2-3	TGTGCCAGTACCCGGCAGTCCACAGATACGCAGTATTTT	CASTRQSTDTQYF
TRBV19	-	few	TRBJ2-5	TGTGCCAGTAGTAAGGGGGTCAGAACAAGCGTAGAGACCCAGTACTTC	CASSKGVRTSVETQYF
TRBV5-1	-	many	TRBJ2-2	TGCGCCAGCAGCTTGTCCTACGGGGGCACCGGGGAGCTGTTTTTT	CASSLSYGGTGELFF
TRBV27	-	-	TRBJ2-3	TGTGCCAGCAGTTTGCGTATGGGGCCAGATACGCAGTATTTT	CASSLRMGPDTQYF
TRBV5-5	TRBD2	few	TRBJ2-1	TGTGCCAGCAGCTTGGCCCCTACTAGCGGGGGGGCTTCTCGGTACAATGAGCAGTTCTTC	CASSLAPTSGGASRYNEQFF
TRBV6-6	-	-	TRBJ1-5	TGTGCCACCCAGCAGGGAAACCAGCCCCAGCATTTT	CATQQGNQPQHF
TRBV28	-	many	TRBJ2-1	TGTGCCAGCAGTTTGGTGTCGGGACATGTGTTTTACAATGAGCAGTTCTTC	CASSLVSGHVFYNEQFF
TRBV19	TRBD1	many	TRBJ2-3	TGTGCCAGTAGCCAGGACAGGGCGAGTACGCAGTATTTT	CASSQDRASTQYF
TRBV20-1	TRBD1	few	TRBJ2-6	TGCAGTGCGGGGCAGGGGGCTGGGGCCAACGTCCTGACTTTC	CSAGQGAGANVLTF
TRBV3-1	TRBD2	-	TRBJ2-1	TGTGCCAGCAGCCTCGAGGGACTAGCGGGGGGGAGGGATGAGCAGTTCTTC	CASSLEGLAGGRDEQFF
TRBV20-1	-	-	TRBJ2-5	TGCAGTGCTAGGGGGGAATTACAAGAGACCCAGTACTTC	CSARGELQETQYF